These 10 T cell receptor beta chains came from one sample sequenced in a study of PD-L1 blockade in urothelial cancer. TCRdb's table, derived via immunoSEQ multiplex PCR, lists solely in-frame clones and lacks some. The sample includes around 70,000 clones, 84% seen only once; the top ten take about 8.6%. Documented time point: pretreatment peripheral blood. The sample was PBMCs, taken around atezolizumab (anti-PD-L1) treatment. The source is an older woman with urothelial cancer.

This rearrangement joins TRBV7-2 to TRBJ2-7; 11 bases are a match to TRBD1. Trimming removed 4 bases from V and 6 bases from J; junction bases left unmatched: 8. The germline CDR1 and CDR2 sequences are SGHTA and FQGNSA. CDR3 length: 15 residues. CDR3 bases: TGTGCCAGCAGCTGGGGGACAGGGGGGCTTAGCGAGCAGTACTTC. Protein sequence: CASSWGTGGLSEQYF.

The chain joins TRBV5-1 to TRBJ2-1; maybe TRBD1 (6 bases). Looked up from germline, CDR1 is SGHRS and CDR2 is YFSETQ. V was cut by 4 bases and J by 4 bases, with 18 bases left in between. The CDR3 covers 16 residues. The CDR3 bases are TGCGCCAGCAGCCCGGACGGGACATTCGGATACAATGAGCAGTTCTTC. It is translated as CASSPDGTFGYNEQFF.

The V and J genes are TRBV4-2 and TRBJ2-3, with 12 bases lining up with TRBD2. The germline gives CDR1 LGHNA, CDR2 YNFKEQ. V trimming: 1 base; J trimming: 5 bases; junction bases outside the gene matches: 4. The CDR3 sequence is 16 residues long. The CDR3 region is CASSQGSSGGVDTQYF. DNA of the CDR3: TGTGCCAGCAGCCAAGGATCTAGCGGGGGGGTAGATACGCAGTATTTT.

The chain carries TRBV2 and TRBJ1-2; D gene unclear. Between the trimmed V and J ends, which lost 6 bases and 5 bases, there was a span of 7 bases. The length of the CDR3 is 11 residues. Per the germline V gene, CDR1 is SNHLY and CDR2 is FYNNEI. This CDR3 is CASRGGYGYTF. DNA of the CDR3: TGTGCCAGCAGGGGAGGGTATGGCTACACCTTC.

The rearrangement links TRBV5-1 to TRBJ2-1; the D gene is possibly TRBD2 (6 bases). The germline V and J ends were trimmed by 4 bases and 6 bases, with 20 bases remaining between them. CDR3 length: 16 residues. Germline CDR1 SGHRS, CDR2 YFSETQ. CDR3 DNA sequence: TGCGCCAGCAGCCTCAGACTATACCCCGGGGGCAATGAGCAGTTCTTC. This codes for CASSLRLYPGGNEQFF. Full variable domain (rest looked up from reference TRBV5-1 and TRBJ2-1): KAGVTQTPRYLIKTRGQQVTLSCSPISGHRSVSWYQQTPGQGLQFLFEYFSETQRNKGNFPGRFSGRQFSNSRSEMNVSTLELGDSALYLCASSLRLYPGGNEQFFGPGTRLTVL.

This chain uses TRBV2 with TRBJ1-2, with 8 bases that match TRBD1. V lost 8 bases and J lost 8; bases outside the gene matches: 7. Germline values: CDR1 SNHLY, CDR2 FYNNEI. The CDR3 runs 12 residues. This CDR3 is CASAGQGRGYTF. CDR3 bases: TGTGCCAGCGCAGGACAGGGACGAGGCTACACCTTC.

The chain joins TRBV6-5 to TRBJ1-6, with 7 positions matching TRBD1. Germline V CDR1 and CDR2: MNHEY, SVGAGI. CDR3 size: 15 residues. Unmatched junction bases numbered 11, after V lost 5 bases and J lost 10 bases. The CDR3 sequence: CASSLDRASQSPLHF. The CDR3, as DNA: TGTGCCAGCAGTCTCGACAGGGCGAGTCAGTCACCCCTCCACTTT.

The chain recombines TRBV7-7 with TRBJ2-1; perhaps TRBD1 as D (5 bases). The V gene lost 0 bases and the J gene lost 4 bases, with 10 bases spanning the gap. The CDR3 is made up of 15 amino acids. The germline CDR1 and CDR2 sequences are SSHAT and FNYEAQ (reference sequence). CDR3 region: CASSLAPGPYNEQFF. CDR3 coding DNA: TGTGCCAGCAGCTTAGCGCCAGGGCCATACAATGAGCAGTTCTTC.

The chain is built from TRBV7-2 and TRBJ2-7; D might be TRBD1 (6 bases). Germline CDR1 is SGHTA and CDR2 is FQGNSA. The CDR3 contains 15 residues. V was trimmed by 5 bases and J by 2 bases, leaving 16 bases between them. The CDR3 spells CASSPTGIHTYEQYF. The CDR3 DNA sequence: TGTGCCAGCAGCCCTACAGGGATCCACACCTACGAGCAGTACTTC. Based on the CDR3 plus reference TRBV7-2 and TRBJ2-7, the full variable domain is GAGVSQSPSNKVTEKGKDVELRCDPISGHTALYWYRQSLGQGLEFLIYFQGNSAPDKSGLPSDRFSAERTGGSVSTLTIQRTQQEDSAVYLCASSPTGIHTYEQYFGPGTRLTVT.

The rearrangement joins TRBV7-9 to TRBJ1-1, with TRBD1 matching over 8 bases. Trimming cost V 7 bases and J 6 bases; bases outside gene matches: 13. The germline V gene has CDR1 SEHNR and CDR2 FQNEAQ (reference sequence). The CDR3 totals 15 residues. The CDR3 spells CASTPNSDRGAEAFF. DNA of the CDR3: TGTGCCAGCACCCCGAACTCCGACAGGGGCGCTGAAGCTTTCTTT. Full variable domain (outside the CDR3, taken from reference TRBV7-9 and TRBJ1-1): DTGVSQNPRHKITKRGQNVTFRCDPISEHNRLYWYRQTLGQGPEFLTYFQNEAQLEKSRLLSDRFSAERPKGSFSTLEIQRTEQGDSAMYLCASTPNSDRGAEAFFGQGTRLTVV.